This TCR beta chain is drawn from a study of blood T cell repertoires in COVID-19 (dated by TCRdb to the early 2020s). Regarding the research as a whole: Collaborator samples came from the United States, Italy and Spain and covered acute and convalescent phases of COVID-19. The prospective study material was composed of cDNA or gDNA derived from T cells, B-cell-depleted T cells, or PBMCs. Deeply sampled blood TCRbeta repertoires from subjects exposed to, actively infected with, or recovered from COVID-19 were included in the dataset. The repertoires were made available in a free public database intended to serve as a resource for research on the immune response to SARS-CoV-2. Samples were obtained from the ongoing ImmuneRACE study (first 160 participants) and from some 1,300 subjects provided by 6 global collaborators. Sample metadata almost always included a de-identified subject ID, COVID-19 status, age in years and sex. Where available, HLA class I and class II types were obtained from metadata supplied by the sample provider rather than from assay-based typing. Summary of the overall study and its limitations: How much clinical and demographic metadata was included differed by source and by participant, and the metadata was provided uncurated.

TCRbeta CDR3 regions were amplified from genomic DNA by means of the immunoSEQ Assay, a bias-controlled multiplex PCR. As for how the authors treated the data: Nucleated cell counts per sample were estimated from amplification of reference gene primers within the assay. To quantify the absolute abundance of each unique TCRbeta CDR3 rearrangement, sequence reads were collapsed and filtered. For each sample, productive Simpson clonality was calculated as the square root of Simpson's diversity index across productive rearrangements. The table comes from immuneACCESS by way of TCRdb, which keeps in-frame sequences with V and J called. Part of the clones is missing from these tables; in studies checked, under half for an unresolved V gene and the rest for unknown reasons. V and J calls plus clone size are reproduced from that table; the DNA served to infer D and trimming. The sample yields 60,000 to 75,000 clones; about 80% were counted once. The top ten clones comprise roughly half of the sample.

The collaborating institutions used their own protocols to collect whole blood in K2EDTA tubes. For TCRbeta analysis, collaborator samples were shipped as frozen whole blood, as isolated PBMCs, or as DNA extracted from either sample type. For CDR1 and CDR2, the germline V gene (reference sequence) lists SGHNT and YYREEE. The CDR3 covers 14 residues, taking in both the cysteine and the phenylalanine. Just the 42-base CDR3 DNA is kept, in frame starting at base 1. Relative to germline, V is missing 4 bases and J is missing 7 bases, with 8 bases of the junction outside any gene match. Concerning this clone itself: The antigen it recognizes is unknown. No base-level quality is on record; no much larger clone is a single base apart.

Sequencing was carried out using peripheral blood. Rearrangement joined TRBV5-4 to TRBJ2-1; TRBD1 matches 7 bases in the middle. The receptor's source is a woman older than 75 with acute or convalescent COVID-19. The DNA sequence follows: TGTGCCAGCAGCCCCGAGGGGGCCGGGAATGAGCAGTTCTTC. This yields the protein CASSPEGAGNEQFF. Extended through the reference TRBV5-4 and TRBJ2-1 proteins, this CDR3 yields the full variable domain: ETGVTQSPTHLIKTRGQQVTLRCSSQSGHNTVSWYQQALGQGPQFIFQYYREEENGRGNFPPRFSGLQFPNYSSELNVNALELDDSALYLCASSPEGAGNEQFFGPGTRLTVL.